This T cell receptor beta chain was retrieved from a study of blood T cell repertoires in COVID-19. Libraries were prepared by immunoSEQ multiplex PCR; TCRdb keeps only in-frame clonotypes and omits some of them. This sample carries roughly 300,000 clones, 80% to 95% of them seen once, and the ten largest clones take roughly 7.3%. Sequencing was performed on peripheral blood. The TCR was taken from a woman aged 25 to 39 with COVID-19, enrolled during active disease.

CDR3 coding DNA: TGCGCCAGCAGCGGGGCCCGACAGGGGTACAATGAGCAGTTCTTC. As protein: CASSGARQGYNEQFF. The V and J genes are TRBV5-1 and TRBJ2-1; TRBD1 matches at 8 bases. The CDR3 extends over 15 amino acids. CDR1 and CDR2 (germline): SGHRS, YFSETQ. V gave up 4 bases and J gave up 4 bases; unmatched junction bases: 7.